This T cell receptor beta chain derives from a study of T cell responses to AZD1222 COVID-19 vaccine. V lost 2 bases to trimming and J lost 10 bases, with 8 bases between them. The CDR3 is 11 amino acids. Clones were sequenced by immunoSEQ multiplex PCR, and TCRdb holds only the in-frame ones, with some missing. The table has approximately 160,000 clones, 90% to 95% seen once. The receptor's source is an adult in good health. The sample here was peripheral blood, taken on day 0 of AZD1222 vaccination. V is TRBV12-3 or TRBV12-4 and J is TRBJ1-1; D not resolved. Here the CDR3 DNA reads TGTGCCAGCAGTTTAAGTGGGCCAGCTTTCTTT. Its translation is CASSLSGPAFF.